This T cell receptor (beta chain) was profiled in a study of CD8 T cells in Susac syndrome. Random-hexamer reverse transcription was applied to roughly 0.45 to 1 ug RNA. TCRdb re-analysed the immunoSEQ multiplex PCR reads in MiXCR, keeping a single row per CDR3 protein. The sample has over 100,000 distinct CDR3 sequences; roughly 91% are singletons. Per germline, CDR1 SGHVS and CDR2 FQNEAQ. The V gene lost 3 bases and the J gene lost 2 bases, with 12 bases spanning the gap. CDR3 length equals 15 residues. This clonotype was sampled from a human donor in good health. The sample taken for sequencing was CD4+ T cells from PBMCs. The chain recombines TRBV7-8 with TRBJ2-3, with D perhaps matching TRBD2 (6 bases). The CDR3 nucleotides are TGTGCCAGCAGCTTCTTACGGGGGTCCACAGATACGCAGTATTTT. This gives the protein CASSFLRGSTDTQYF.